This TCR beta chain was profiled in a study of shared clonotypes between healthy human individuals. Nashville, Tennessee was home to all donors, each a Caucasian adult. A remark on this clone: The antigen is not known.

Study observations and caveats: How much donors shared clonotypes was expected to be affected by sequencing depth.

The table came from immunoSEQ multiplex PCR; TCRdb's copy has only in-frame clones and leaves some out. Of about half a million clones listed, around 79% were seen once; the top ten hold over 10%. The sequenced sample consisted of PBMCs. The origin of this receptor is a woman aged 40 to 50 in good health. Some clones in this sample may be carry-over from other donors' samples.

The CDR3 DNA is TGCGCTACTACGGCAGGGAACACCGGGGAGCTGTTTTTT. It specifies CATTAGNTGELFF. The rearrangement joins TRBV5-1 to TRBJ2-2; D gene uncertain. Germline V CDR1 and CDR2: SGHRS, YFSETQ. The CDR3 totals 13 residues.